This paragraph reports one TCR beta chain. V gave up 3 bases and J gave up 7 bases; unmatched junction bases: 17. The CDR3 loop spans 20 amino acids. The germline V gene encodes CDR1 SNHLY and CDR2 FYNNEI. This specimen belongs to a study of T cells in Graves' hyperthyroidism and ophthalmopathy. RNA transcripts provided the source from which TCR beta CDR3 regions were amplified. The TCR CDR3 was amplified in a first-round RT-PCR using the HTBI primer set. TCRdb redid the calling of the multiplex PCR reads with MiXCR, one entry per CDR3 protein. Here the sample spans fewer than 350,000 distinct CDR3 sequences, 18% being singletons.

This TCR came from a woman aged 45-65 years with Graves' hyperthyroidism. The rearrangement uses TRBV2 and TRBJ2-2; 13 bases line up with TRBD2. Sequenced: blood. The CDR3 sequence is CASSDSGTSGTRDGFGELFF. The CDR3 nucleotides are TGTGCCAGCAGTGATTCCGGGACTAGCGGGACGCGGGATGGGTTCGGGGAGCTGTTTTTT.